This TCR beta chain was documented in a study of post-analysis software for immune sequencing data. General study points: The study found TRBV5-6, TRBV5-1 and TRBV20-1 among about five TRBV segments more frequent in patients than controls.

This clonotype was observed a handful of times. The antigen remains undetermined. The TCR beta cDNA libraries contained unique molecular identifiers. One entry per CDR3 protein, called by TCRdb with MiXCR from the PCR reads. The sample consists of about 380,000 distinct CDR3 sequences, about a third of them appearing once. V shed 4 bases, J shed 2 bases, and the junction held 6 bases outside the gene matches. The CDR3 loop spans 16 amino acids. CDR1 is MNHNS, CDR2 SASEGT, per germline. The material sequenced was blood. This clonotype originated in a girl aged 5 to 17 with multiple sclerosis. The chain links TRBV6-1 to TRBJ2-3; 10 nucleotides agree with TRBD2. CDR3 in DNA: TGTGCCAGCAGTGGGACTAGCGGAGGTTACACAGATACGCAGTATTTT. Translation: CASSGTSGGYTDTQYF.